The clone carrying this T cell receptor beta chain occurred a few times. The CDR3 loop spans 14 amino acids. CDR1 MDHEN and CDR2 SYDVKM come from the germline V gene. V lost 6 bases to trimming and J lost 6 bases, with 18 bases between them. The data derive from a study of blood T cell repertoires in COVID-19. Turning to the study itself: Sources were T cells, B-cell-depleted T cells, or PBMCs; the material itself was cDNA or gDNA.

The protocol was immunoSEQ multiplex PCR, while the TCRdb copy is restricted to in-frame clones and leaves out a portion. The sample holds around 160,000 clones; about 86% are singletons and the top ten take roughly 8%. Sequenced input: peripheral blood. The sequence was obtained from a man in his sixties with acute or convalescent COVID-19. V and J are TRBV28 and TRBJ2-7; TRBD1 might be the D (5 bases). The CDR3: CASREGVRPSEQYF. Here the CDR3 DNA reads TGTGCCAGCAGGGAAGGGGTCAGACCCTCCGAGCAGTACTTC. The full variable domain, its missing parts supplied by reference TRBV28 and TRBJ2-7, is DVKVTQSSRYLVKRTGEKVFLECVQDMDHENMFWYRQDPGLGLRLIYFSYDVKMKEKGDIPEGYSVSREKKERFSLILESASTNQTSMYLCASREGVRPSEQYFGPGTRLTVT.